The 29 T cell receptor beta chains in this list originate from one sample, sequenced in a study of T cell clones after liver transplantation. Sequenced by immunoSEQ multiplex PCR; TCRdb stores in-frame clones only, minus some. This sample has tens of thousands of clones, with 70% to 90% found just once. Sequencing used CD8+ T cells from blood, obtained 12 months after liver transplant. The receptors derive from a human patient who received a liver transplant. Some T cells may arise from the graft donor.

The V gene is TRBV19, the J gene TRBJ1-5; D gene ambiguous. The CDR3 is 15 residues long. Germline lookup yields CDR1 LNHDA and CDR2 SQIVND (reference sequence). Between the trimmed V and J ends, which lost 5 bases and 0 bases, there was a span of 11 bases. The CDR3: CASSFWQSSNQPQHF. CDR3 nucleotides: TGTGCCAGTAGTTTCTGGCAAAGTAGCAATCAGCCCCAGCATTTT.

The rearrangement links TRBV4-1 to TRBJ2-7; 9 nucleotides line up with TRBD2. CDR3 length equals 16 residues. Germline V lookup: CDR1 MGHRA, CDR2 YSYEKL. The junction had 6 bases not matched to a gene; V was cut back by 0 bases and J by 3 bases. The CDR3 bases are TGCGCCAGCAGCCAAGATCAGACTAGCGGTATCTACGAGCAGTACTTC. Amino acids: CASSQDQTSGIYEQYF.

The rearrangement uses TRBV7-6 and TRBJ2-1; the D gene is possibly TRBD2 (6 bases). The CDR3 loop spans 16 amino acids. Germline V gene data show CDR1 as SGHVS and CDR2 as FNYEAQ. The V and J ends lost 1 base and 8 bases respectively, with 18 bases between them. The CDR3 sequence: CASSLVVRAGSDEQFF. The CDR3 coding sequence is TGTGCCAGCAGCTTAGTAGTACGGGCGGGATCAGATGAGCAGTTCTTC.

The chain has TRBV11-1 and TRBJ2-1; D remains ambiguous. The germline V and J ends were trimmed by 5 bases and 2 bases, with 13 bases remaining between them. The CDR3 has 15 residues. Germline assignment: CDR1 SGHAT and CDR2 FQDESV (reference sequence). The CDR3 is CASSPKRTPYNEQFF. The CDR3 DNA reads TGTGCCAGCAGCCCCAAGAGGACGCCCTACAATGAGCAGTTCTTC. Combining the CDR3 with reference TRBV11-1 and TRBJ2-1 gives the whole variable domain EAEVAQSPRYKITEKSQAVAFWCDPISGHATLYWYRQILGQGPELLVQFQDESVVDDSQLPKDRFSAERLKGVDSTLKIQPAELGDSAMYLCASSPKRTPYNEQFFGPGTRLTVL.

V is TRBV27 and J is TRBJ2-7, with D hard to call. The ends were cut back, 3 bases at V and 4 bases at J, with 4 bases in the middle. Germline V gene lookup returns CDR1 MNHEY and CDR2 SMNVEV (reference sequence). This CDR3 is 11 amino acids long. As DNA, the CDR3 is TGTGCCAGCAGTTTCGGGTACGAGCAGTACTTC. It codes for CASSFGYEQYF.

This chain connects TRBV7-9 to TRBJ1-2; D unclear. The CDR3 sequence is 13 residues long. V was pared by 1 base and J by 8 bases, with 11 bases between. Germline V gene lookup returns CDR1 SEHNR and CDR2 FQNEAQ (reference sequence). CDR3 DNA sequence: TGTGCCAGCAGCTTAGAGGTCGACGGGGGCTACACCTTC. The encoded protein is CASSLEVDGGYTF.

In this sample, this clone turned up a few times. The chain uses TRBV27 and TRBJ1-2; perhaps TRBD1 as D (5 bases). Between the trimmed V and J ends, which lost 5 bases and 3 bases, there was a span of 10 bases. The length of the CDR3 is 13 residues. Germline loops: CDR1 MNHEY, CDR2 SMNVEV (reference sequence). CDR3 in amino acids: CASSPRGYYGYTF. DNA of the CDR3: TGTGCCAGCAGTCCCCGGGGGTACTATGGCTACACCTTC.

CDR3 DNA sequence: TGTGCCAGCAGTTTTCCGGGGGTAGCGGGACCAACCGGGGAGCTGTTTTTT. Translating gives CASSFPGVAGPTGELFF. The rearrangement uses TRBV2 and TRBJ2-2, with 8 bases that match TRBD2. V was clipped by 5 bases and J by 5 bases; unmatched bases: 13. CDR3 size: 17 residues. CDR1 SNHLY and CDR2 FYNNEI come from the germline V gene. Full variable domain (missing parts from reference TRBV2 and TRBJ2-2): EPEVTQTPSHQVTQMGQEVILRCVPISNHLYFYWYRQILGQKVEFLVSFYNNEISEKSEIFDDQFSVERPDGSNFTLKIRSTKLEDSAMYFCASSFPGVAGPTGELFFGEGSRLTVL.

The rearrangement links TRBV7-6 to TRBJ2-3; no clear D. Germline V gene sequence: CDR1 SGHVS, CDR2 FNYEAQ. Trimming left V 5 bases short and J 2 bases short, with 11 bases between. The CDR3 is made up of 14 amino acids. The DNA of the CDR3 is TGTGCCAGCAGCCCGGAAGTGAACACAGATACGCAGTATTTT. Residues: CASSPEVNTDTQYF.

V gene TRBV2 combines with J gene TRBJ2-5; no clear D. The CDR3 sequence is 15 residues long. Germline V CDR1 and CDR2: SNHLY, FYNNEI. V was shortened by 1 base and J by 3 bases, with 12 bases between the two germline ends. The CDR3 DNA reads as TGTGCCAGCAGTGAAGGAGTCAGTTCCAAAGAGACCCAGTACTTC. Encoded protein: CASSEGVSSKETQYF.

J is TRBJ1-2 and V is TRBV6-5, with no clear D. Germline CDR1 MNHEY, CDR2 SVGAGI. This CDR3 spans 15 amino acids. V lost 6 bases to trimming and J lost 3 bases, with 17 bases between them. This chain's CDR3 is CASSPGVSGYYGYTF. Here the CDR3 DNA reads TGTGCCAGCAGCCCCGGTGTTTCGGGGTACTATGGCTACACCTTC.

This clone has a single count. The chain uses TRBV9 and TRBJ2-5, with 9 bases lining up with TRBD2. CDR3 length equals 15 residues. Trimming at V came to 0 bases and at J to 2 bases, leaving 2 bases not matched to a gene. Looked up from germline, CDR1 is SGDLS and CDR2 is YYNGEE. CDR3 sequence: CASSVGLAEQETQYF. The CDR3 nucleotides read TGTGCCAGCAGCGTAGGACTAGCGGAGCAAGAGACCCAGTACTTC.

The table lists this clone with a few counts. This sequence joins TRBV30 and TRBJ2-7; D gene uncertain. This CDR3 is 11 amino acids long. Germline V gene sequence: CDR1 GTSNPN, CDR2 SVGIG (reference sequence). V was cut by 7 bases and J by 4 bases, with 11 bases left in between. The chain's CDR3 is CASTDGYEQYF. CDR3 nucleotide sequence: TGTGCCTCGACGGACGGGTACGAGCAGTACTTC.

This clone is a singleton in its sample. The genes are TRBV10-1 and TRBJ2-3, with a weak D call TRBD2 (5 bases). This CDR3 comprises 13 residues. Germline CDR1 reads WNHNN; CDR2 reads SYGVQD (reference sequence). V lost 0 bases and J 6 bases, leaving 7 bases between the germline ends. CDR3 residues: CASSESRVDTQYF. In DNA form, the CDR3 reads TGCGCCAGCAGTGAGTCGAGGGTGGATACGCAGTATTTT.

The chain is built from TRBV11-2 and TRBJ2-7; possible D gene TRBD2, 5 bases. Germline assignment: CDR1 SGHAT and CDR2 FQNNGV. The V and J ends lost 5 bases and 3 bases respectively, with 11 bases between them. The CDR3 sequence is 13 residues long. CDR3 DNA: TGTGCCAGCAGCCTCGGACTTAACTACGAGCAGTACTTC. Protein: CASSLGLNYEQYF.

CDR3 bases: TGTGCCAGCAGCGTCCTGGGAGGGGGACCCTTGAACACCGGGGAGCTGTTTTTT. Encoded protein: CASSVLGGGPLNTGELFF. The V call is TRBV9, the J call TRBJ2-2; a weak D match, TRBD2 (7 bases). The CDR3 runs to 18 residues. V lost 2 bases and J lost 1, with 18 bases in between. Germline V gene lookup returns CDR1 SGDLS and CDR2 YYNGEE.

The CDR3 loop is CASSEGSGLAYEQFF. For the CDR3, the DNA is TGTGCCAGCAGTGAAGGGTCGGGACTAGCATATGAGCAGTTCTTC. This chain uses TRBV2 with TRBJ2-1; 9 nucleotides match TRBD2. The germline V gene has CDR1 SNHLY and CDR2 FYNNEI. This CDR3 is built from 15 residues. V lost 1 base, J lost 8 bases, and 6 bases stayed unmatched. Together with reference TRBV2 and TRBJ2-1, the CDR3 gives the full variable domain: EPEVTQTPSHQVTQMGQEVILRCVPISNHLYFYWYRQILGQKVEFLVSFYNNEISEKSEIFDDQFSVERPDGSNFTLKIRSTKLEDSAMYFCASSEGSGLAYEQFFGPGTRLTVL.

The chain has TRBV2 and TRBJ2-7; possibly TRBD2 for D (5 bases). Trimming stripped 5 bases from V and 12 bases from J, with 11 bases between. CDR1 and CDR2 from the germline V gene are SNHLY and FYNNEI. The CDR3 is 10 amino acids. The DNA of the CDR3 is TGTGCCAGCAGTACTAGGATTTTGTACTTC. It specifies CASSTRILYF. Filled out from reference TRBV2 and TRBJ2-7, the complete variable domain reads EPEVTQTPSHQVTQMGQEVILRCVPISNHLYFYWYRQILGQKVEFLVSFYNNEISEKSEIFDDQFSVERPDGSNFTLKIRSTKLEDSAMYFCASSTRILYFGPGTRLTVT.

V is TRBV19 and J is TRBJ1-2; no clear D. Germline CDR1 is LNHDA and CDR2 is SQIVND (reference sequence). The germline V and J ends were trimmed by 5 bases and 4 bases, with 14 bases remaining between them. The CDR3 consists of 14 residues. The CDR3 DNA reads as TGTGCCAGTAGTCCAGCGGCAGGCCCCTATGGCTACACCTTC. The encoded protein is CASSPAAGPYGYTF.

The J gene is TRBJ2-7, the V gene TRBV6-1; D call uncertain. The CDR3 is 12 amino acids. Trimming shortened V by 6 bases and J by 2 bases, and 8 bases separated the two germline ends. Germline CDR1 and CDR2: MNHNS and SASEGT. CDR3: CASRDGAYEQYF. The CDR3 nucleotides read TGTGCCAGCAGGGACGGAGCCTACGAGCAGTACTTC.

V usage is TRBV13 and J usage is TRBJ1-3; TRBD1 matches 7 bases. V shed 3 bases, J shed 0 bases, and the junction held 2 bases outside the gene matches. Germline V CDR1 and CDR2: PRHDT, FYEKMQ (reference sequence). The CDR3 totals 15 residues. The CDR3 DNA is TGTGCCAGCAGCTTGGGACAGCCCTCTGGAAACACCATATATTTT. It codes for CASSLGQPSGNTIYF.

The chain links TRBV4-1 to TRBJ2-3; D unclear. Germline V gene data show CDR1 as MGHRA and CDR2 as YSYEKL. Trimming took off 4 bases at V and 2 bases at J, with 7 bases between the two ends. CDR3 length: 13 amino acids. As DNA, the CDR3 is TGCGCCAGCAGCCTCATCCCCACAGATACGCAGTATTTT. It specifies CASSLIPTDTQYF.

The chain combines TRBV29-1 with TRBJ2-5; 14 positions match TRBD2. Germline-derived CDR1 and CDR2 are SQVTM and ANQGSEA. The V gene end was trimmed by 7 bases and the J gene end by 2 bases; junction bases not matched to a gene: 6. The CDR3 extends over 15 amino acids. CDR3 region: CSAAGTSGGQETQYF. CDR3 bases: TGCAGCGCCGCAGGGACTAGCGGGGGACAAGAGACCCAGTACTTC. The variable domain in full, with the rest retrieved from reference TRBV29-1 and TRBJ2-5, is SAVISQKPSRDICQRGTSLTIQCQVDSQVTMMFWYRQQPGQSLTLIATANQGSEATYESGFVIDKFPISRPNLTFSTLTVSNMSPEDSSIYLCSAAGTSGGQETQYFGPGTRLLVL.

This chain links TRBV28 with TRBJ2-1, with 15 bases matching TRBD2. This CDR3 comprises 16 residues. Germline CDR1 reads MDHEN; CDR2 reads SYDVKM. J gave up 6 bases and V 5 bases, and 5 bases lay outside the gene matches. CDR3 bases: TGTGCCAGCAGTGGACTAGCGGGAGGGTTTGTCAATGAGCAGTTCTTC. Translating gives CASSGLAGGFVNEQFF.

The chain combines TRBV2 with TRBJ2-7, with 8 bases that match TRBD1. The V segment lost 3 bases and the J segment 7 bases; nucleotides outside the gene matches: 2. CDR3 size: 12 residues. Germline V gene data show CDR1 as SNHLY and CDR2 as FYNNEI. CDR3 amino acids: CASSEGQAEQYF. CDR3 sequence (DNA): TGTGCCAGCAGTGAGGGACAGGCGGAGCAGTACTTC.

The chain joins TRBV27 to TRBJ2-1; 7 bases fit TRBD1. Germline-derived CDR1 and CDR2 are MNHEY and SMNVEV (reference sequence). The CDR3 has 14 residues. With V trimmed by 9 bases and J by 5 bases, 10 bases remained unmatched. The CDR3 bases are TGTGCCAGTCGACAAGGGGGCGTCAACAATGAGCAGTTCTTC. Translation: CASRQGGVNNEQFF.

The V gene is TRBV28, the J gene TRBJ2-7; D call uncertain. The CDR3 totals 14 residues. Looked up from germline, CDR1 is MDHEN and CDR2 is SYDVKM. V was cut by 2 bases and J by 3 bases, with 11 bases left in between. CDR3 sequence: CASSLEKRDYEQYF. The CDR3 nucleotides read TGTGCCAGCAGTTTAGAAAAAAGGGACTACGAGCAGTACTTC.

The chain carries TRBV6-1 and TRBJ2-1; 8 bases are a match to TRBD1. There are 12 residues in the CDR3. The germline V gene encodes CDR1 MNHNS and CDR2 SASEGT. Losses at the gene ends were 11 bases for V and 8 bases for J; bases not matched to a gene: 8. This chain's CDR3 is CASWTGFDEQFF. The CDR3 DNA is TGTGCCTCTTGGACAGGGTTCGATGAGCAGTTCTTC.

This clone has just one count. This sequence joins TRBV18 and TRBJ2-7; a weak D match, TRBD1 (6 bases). Between the trimmed V and J ends, which lost 3 bases and 0 bases, there was a span of 18 bases. The V gene's germline CDR1 is KGHSH and CDR2 LQKENI. This CDR3 has 17 amino acids. The CDR3 bases are TGTGCCAGCTCACCCCAGGGGAGTAGCGACAACTCCTACGAGCAGTACTTC. This encodes CASSPQGSSDNSYEQYF.